This T cell receptor beta chain was sequenced in a study of CD8 T cells in ankylosing spondylitis. General study findings and limits: Reported data indicate significant enrichment of disease-linked clones within matched ankylosing spondylitis synovial fluid. Ankylosing spondylitis blood seemed to carry a telltale TCR beta motif made of fewer than 10 highly homologous variants.

Each TCR beta library was made by quantitative 5'-RACE that incorporated molecular barcodes. MiXCR, run by TCRdb on the 5' RACE reads, gives a single entry per CDR3 protein. The top ten clones hold around 3.5% of a sample with fewer than 550,000 distinct CDR3 sequences, 5.3% of them seen once. About this clonotype: Its matching antigen is unknown.

Germline CDR1 SGHKS, CDR2 YYEKEE (reference sequence). After removal of 3 bases from V and 3 bases from J, the junction contained 8 bases not matched to a gene. The CDR3 covers 16 residues. The sequencing sample was made of blood, either unsorted or a sorted T cell fraction (not recorded which). This chain links TRBV5-5 with TRBJ2-3; TRBD1 matches 9 bases. The clonotype comes from a male donor with ankylosing spondylitis. The CDR3 sequence is CASSSGTGIYTDTQYF. CDR3 in DNA: TGTGCCAGCAGCTCGGGGACAGGGATCTATACAGATACGCAGTATTTT.